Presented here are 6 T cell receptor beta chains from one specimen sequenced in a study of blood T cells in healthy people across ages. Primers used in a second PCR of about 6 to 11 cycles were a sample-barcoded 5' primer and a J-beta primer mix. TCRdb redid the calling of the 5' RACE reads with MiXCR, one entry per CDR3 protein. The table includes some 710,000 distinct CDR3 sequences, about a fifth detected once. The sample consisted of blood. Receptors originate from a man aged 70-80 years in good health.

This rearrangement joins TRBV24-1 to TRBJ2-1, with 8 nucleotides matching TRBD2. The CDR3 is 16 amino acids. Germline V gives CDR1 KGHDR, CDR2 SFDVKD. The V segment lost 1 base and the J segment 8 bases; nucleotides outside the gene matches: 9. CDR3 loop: CATSDFARTSRDEQFF. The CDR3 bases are TGTGCCACCAGTGATTTCGCGAGGACTAGCCGCGATGAGCAGTTCTTC.

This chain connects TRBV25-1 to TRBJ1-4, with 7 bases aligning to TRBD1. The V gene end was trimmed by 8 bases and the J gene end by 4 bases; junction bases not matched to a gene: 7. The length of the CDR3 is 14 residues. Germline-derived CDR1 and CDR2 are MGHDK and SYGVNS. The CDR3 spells CASGSTGINEKLFF. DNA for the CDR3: TGTGCCAGCGGTTCGACAGGGATTAATGAAAAACTGTTTTTT.

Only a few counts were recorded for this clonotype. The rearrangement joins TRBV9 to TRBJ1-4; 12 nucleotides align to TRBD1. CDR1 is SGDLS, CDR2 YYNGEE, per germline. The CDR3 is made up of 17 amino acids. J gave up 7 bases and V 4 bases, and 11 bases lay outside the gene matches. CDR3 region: CASSRRDRGLVVEKLFF. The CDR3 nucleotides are TGTGCCAGCAGCCGGAGGGACAGGGGGCTGGTAGTTGAAAAACTGTTTTTT. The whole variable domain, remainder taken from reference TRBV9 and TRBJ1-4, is DSGVTQTPKHLITATGQRVTLRCSPRSGDLSVYWYQQSLDQGLQFLIQYYNGEERAKGNILERFSAQQFPDLHSELNLSSLELGDSALYFCASSRRDRGLVVEKLFFGSGTQLSVL.

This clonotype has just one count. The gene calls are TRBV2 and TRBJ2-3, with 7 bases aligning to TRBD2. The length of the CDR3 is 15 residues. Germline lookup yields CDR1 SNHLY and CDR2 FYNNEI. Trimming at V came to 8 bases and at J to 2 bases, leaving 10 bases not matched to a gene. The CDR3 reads CASGKRLADTDTQYF. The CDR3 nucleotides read TGTGCCAGCGGTAAACGGCTAGCGGACACAGATACGCAGTATTTT.

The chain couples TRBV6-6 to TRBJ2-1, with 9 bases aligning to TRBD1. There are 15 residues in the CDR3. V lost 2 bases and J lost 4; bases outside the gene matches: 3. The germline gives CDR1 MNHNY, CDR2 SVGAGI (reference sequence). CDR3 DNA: TGTGCCAGCAGTTACGCGGACAGGGGATACAATGAGCAGTTCTTC. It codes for CASSYADRGYNEQFF.

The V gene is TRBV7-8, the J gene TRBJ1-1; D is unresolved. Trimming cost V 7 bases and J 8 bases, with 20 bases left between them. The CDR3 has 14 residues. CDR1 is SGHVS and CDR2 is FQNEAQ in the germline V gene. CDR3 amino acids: CASNYLRSGNEAFF. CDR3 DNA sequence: TGTGCCAGCAACTATCTCCGATCCGGGAACGAAGCTTTCTTT.